Ten or more counts support the clone carrying this T cell receptor (beta chain). The antigen remains undetermined. The source of the sample is a study of blood T cells in healthy people across ages. Next came a second PCR, run for roughly 6 to 11 cycles, which used a sample-barcoded 5' primer along with a J-beta primer mix. Each CDR3 protein is one row after TCRdb ran MiXCR on the 5' RACE reads. The table lists 650,000 to 1,000,000 distinct CDR3 sequences, about 37% of them singletons. The J segment lost 7 bases and the V segment lost 5 bases, leaving 6 bases of the junction unmatched. The CDR3 is 13 amino acids. Germline CDR1 SGHTA, CDR2 FQGNSA. Whole-study findings and limits: Older individuals had lower TCR beta diversity per million T cells (the decline was roughly linear).

What was sequenced was blood. This clonotype was obtained from a man aged 18 to 30 in good health. The chain recombines TRBV7-2 with TRBJ1-2, with 8 bases aligning to TRBD1. CDR3 in amino acids: CASSPRTGSGYTF. The CDR3 nucleotides are TGTGCCAGCAGCCCACGGACAGGGTCTGGCTACACCTTC. Using reference TRBV7-2 and TRBJ1-2 for the parts outside the CDR3, the full variable domain is GAGVSQSPSNKVTEKGKDVELRCDPISGHTALYWYRQSLGQGLEFLIYFQGNSAPDKSGLPSDRFSAERTGGSVSTLTIQRTQQEDSAVYLCASSPRTGSGYTFGSGTRLTVV.